Described below is a single T cell receptor (beta chain) sequence and its context. The data originate from a study of graft-versus-host responses after intestinal transplantation. As for the study in general: As for transplant type, recipients had multivisceral, liver-intestinal, or isolated intestinal grafts. Every recipient underwent anti-thymocyte globulin induction, then tacrolimus and steroids for approximately 3 years.

The length of the CDR3 is 14 residues. In germline, CDR1 is SGDLS, CDR2 YYNGEE. The ends were cut back, 0 bases at V and 0 bases at J, with 6 bases in the middle. Data came from immunoSEQ multiplex PCR; TCRdb stores just in-frame clones and leaves some out. The repertoire holds approximately 23,000 clones, about two fifths seen once, with over 1.3% in the top ten. Plated together were around 200,000 CFSE-labeled responder cells and around 200,000 irradiated, violet-dye-labeled stimulator cells. Sorted after the reaction were proliferating CFSE-low CD3+CD4+ and CD3+CD8+ responders. V is TRBV9 and J is TRBJ1-1; no reliable D call. Sequenced material: alloreactive CD8+ T cells from a mixed lymphocyte reaction culture, taken before transplantation. Subset reported: CFSE-low proliferating T cells sorted from roughly six-day pre-transplant mixed lymphocyte reaction (GvH or HvG direction). The source of this sequence is a human patient who was an organ donor for intestinal transplantation. For the CDR3, the DNA is TGTGCCAGCAGCGTAGGGCCCATGAACACTGAAGCTTTCTTT. As protein: CASSVGPMNTEAFF.